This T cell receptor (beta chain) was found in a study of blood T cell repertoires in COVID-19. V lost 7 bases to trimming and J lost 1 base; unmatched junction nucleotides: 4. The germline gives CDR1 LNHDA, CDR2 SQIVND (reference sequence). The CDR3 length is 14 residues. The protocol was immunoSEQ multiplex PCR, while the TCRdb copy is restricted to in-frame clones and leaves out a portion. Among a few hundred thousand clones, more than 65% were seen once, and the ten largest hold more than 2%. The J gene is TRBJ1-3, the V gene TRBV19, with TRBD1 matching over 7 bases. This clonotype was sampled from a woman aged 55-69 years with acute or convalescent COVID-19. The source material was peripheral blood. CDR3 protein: CASNTGESGNTIYF. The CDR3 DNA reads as TGTGCCAGTAATACAGGGGAGTCTGGAAACACCATATATTTT.